The source of this T cell receptor beta chain is a study of beta chain features in type 1 diabetes. Points from the study as a whole: Type 1 diabetes patients had fewer VDJ junction insertions and more deletions. TCRB CDR3 length was moderately but significantly reduced in all four CD4+ subsets of Type 1 diabetes patients. Researchers could not determine here whether HLA type influences TCRB rearrangement.

V was pared by 4 bases and J by 5 bases, with 11 bases between. The CDR3 has 13 amino acids. The V gene's germline CDR1 is MDHEN and CDR2 SYDVKM. Since all of the isolated RNA was reverse transcribed, expressed TCRB transcripts were what got sequenced. Repertoires were generated with immunoSEQ multiplex PCR, while TCRdb's copy carries only in-frame clones and drops some. The sample has a few hundred thousand clones; roughly 9.8% are singletons. Points on this clone: Its target is not known.

Every single donor gave one heparinised blood draw, and these averaged around 120 mL. CD4+ cells of the naive, central memory, regulatory and stem cell-like memory types were sorted via CD45RO/CCR7/CD25/CD127/CD95/CD27. Sequenced input: central memory CD4+ T cells from blood. The receptor comes from a young man with type 1 diabetes. The chain carries TRBV28 and TRBJ2-5, with unresolved D. CDR3 in DNA: TGTGCCAGCAGTTCTTGGCTCTTCGAGACCCAGTACTTC. Translation: CASSSWLFETQYF.